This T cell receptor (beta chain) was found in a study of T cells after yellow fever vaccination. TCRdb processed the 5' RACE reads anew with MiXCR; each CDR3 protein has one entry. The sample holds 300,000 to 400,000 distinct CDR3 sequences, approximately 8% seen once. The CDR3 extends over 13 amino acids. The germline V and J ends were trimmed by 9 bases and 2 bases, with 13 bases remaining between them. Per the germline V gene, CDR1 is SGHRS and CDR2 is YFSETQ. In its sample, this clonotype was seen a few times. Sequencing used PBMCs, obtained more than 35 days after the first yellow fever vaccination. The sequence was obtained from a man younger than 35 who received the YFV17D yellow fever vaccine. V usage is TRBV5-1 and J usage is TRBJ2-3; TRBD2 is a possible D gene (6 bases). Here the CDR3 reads CATNSGFTDTQYF. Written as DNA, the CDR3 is TGCGCCACCAATAGCGGTTTCACAGATACGCAGTATTTT. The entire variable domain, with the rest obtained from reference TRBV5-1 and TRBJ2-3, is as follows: KAGVTQTPRYLIKTRGQQVTLSCSPISGHRSVSWYQQTPGQGLQFLFEYFSETQRNKGNFPGRFSGRQFSNSRSEMNVSTLELGDSALYLCATNSGFTDTQYFGPGTRLTVL.